Here is one TCR beta chain with its context. What it binds is unknown. This CDR3 comprises 14 residues. The V gene lost 2 bases and the J gene lost 2 bases, with 8 bases spanning the gap. CDR1 is SGHRS, CDR2 YFSETQ, per germline. Produced via immunoSEQ multiplex PCR; TCRdb's table is partial and in-frame only. Here the sample spans roughly 120,000 clones, about nine tenths being singletons. These data come from a study of T cell responses to AZD1222 COVID-19 vaccine. General study results and limits: Scientists sampled the repertoires only once the peak T cell response had passed. Within unmutated variant regions lay the reported targets of nearly half of spike-specific TCRs. Among those given AZD1222, only five or six were seropositive at baseline. Elevations in Spike-specific TCR breadth and depth followed administration of two AZD1222 doses.

Specimen: peripheral blood, collected on day 0 of AZD1222 vaccination. The chain has TRBV5-1 and TRBJ1-5; D is ambiguous. The TCR was taken from an adult in good health. CDR3 sequence reads: CASSLEGGNQPQHF. CDR3 sequence (DNA): TGCGCCAGCAGCTTAGAGGGAGGCAATCAGCCCCAGCATTTT.